Below, 9 T cell receptor beta chains from the same sample are listed, as sequenced in a study of tumor-infiltrating lymphocytes in primary liver carcinoma. Without any cell sorting, roughly 20-30 mg of bulk tissue yielded co-extracted RNA and DNA. The authors made TCR beta cDNA from 400 to 600 ng total RNA with a constant-region primer. Slightly modified ARM-PCR, run as three nested multiplex PCR rounds, produced the TCR beta libraries. The opening two PCR rounds, 10 cycles each, paired TRBV1-TRBV30 forward primers with a C-beta reverse primer. MiXCR was run by TCRdb on the multiplex PCR reads, yielding one entry per CDR3 protein. The sample yields approximately 74,000 distinct CDR3 sequences, over 70% seen once. What was sequenced was liver tumor tissue from sampling region 4. The subset denotes: tumor region T4, right-lateral pole. These receptors came from an older woman with primary liver carcinoma and hepatitis B virus infection.

In this sample, this clonotype turned up once. The chain links TRBV11-2 to TRBJ2-1, with TRBD1 as a possible D gene (6 bases). The V gene's germline CDR1 is SGHAT and CDR2 FQNNGV. The CDR3 consists of 15 residues. V was shortened by 3 bases and J by 15 bases, with 24 bases between the two germline ends. The DNA for the CDR3 is TGTGCCAGCAGCTTGCCGGTATTATGGGACAATGAGTGGTTCTTC. This gives the protein CASSLPVLWDNEWFF. The entire variable domain, with the rest obtained from reference TRBV11-2 and TRBJ2-1, is as follows: EAGVAQSPRYKIIEKRQSVAFWCNPISGHATLYWYQQILGQGPKLLIQFQNNGVVDDSQLPKDRFSAERLKGVDSTLKIQPAKLEDSAVYLCASSLPVLWDNEWFFGPGTRLTVL.

Worth noting for this clonotype: The CDR3 does not end in the conserved phenylalanine or tryptophan, so this is likely a read error. This rearrangement joins TRBV29-1 to TRBJ1-2; tentatively, D is TRBD1 (6 bases). The CDR3 contains 11 residues. CDR1 SQVTM and CDR2 ANQGSEA come from the germline V gene. V was trimmed by 2 bases and J by 8 bases, leaving 9 bases between them. The CDR3 region is CSVESDRGYTL. The CDR3 coding sequence is TGCAGCGTTGAAAGTGACAGGGGCTACACCCTC.

The chain is built from TRBV11-2 and TRBJ1-3; 9 bases align to TRBD1. The CDR3 covers 19 residues. Trimming removed 4 bases from V and 11 bases from J; junction bases left unmatched: 24. The germline V gene has CDR1 SGHAT and CDR2 FQNNGV. DNA of the CDR3: TGTGCCAGCAGCTCACGCCCGGACAGGGGAGTGTACTCTGGAAGCGCCATATATTTT. Its translation is CASSSRPDRGVYSGSAIYF.

This clonotype is a singleton in its sample. V and J are TRBV12-3 or TRBV12-4 and TRBJ1-4; D ambiguous. Trimming cost V 3 bases and J 7 bases, with 18 bases left between them. CDR3 length: 16 residues. The CDR3 loop reads CASSFLPLRAAEKLFF. Here the CDR3 DNA reads TGTGCCAGCAGTTTTTTACCACTACGGGCTGCTGAAAAACTGTTTTTT.

Comment on this clonotype: An end of the junction does not agree with germline; a read error may underlie this. The rearrangement uses TRBV11-2 and TRBJ2-5, with TRBD1 as a possible D gene (5 bases). CDR1 and CDR2 from the germline V gene are SGHAT and FQNNGV. The CDR3 has 20 residues. CDR3 bases: TGCGCCAGCAGCTTAGGCCTAAGCCCGTCAAGGGGTGGGTGGCAAGAGACCCAATACTTC. Translated: CASSLGLSPSRGGWQETQYF.

By sample fraction, this clonotype is medium-sized (0.01 to 0.1%). V usage is TRBV11-2 and J usage is TRBJ2-3; no definite D call. The V and J ends lost 2 bases and 4 bases respectively, with 16 bases between them. The CDR3 is 16 amino acids. The germline gives CDR1 SGHAT, CDR2 FQNNGV. DNA for the CDR3: TGTGCCAGCAGCTTAACTGTTGGCAGGCCATCAGATACGCAGTATTTT. Residues: CASSLTVGRPSDTQYF.

At least ten counts were recorded for this clonotype. CDR3 bases: TGTGCCAGCAGTTACTCTACAGGGGTTACTGAAGCTTTCTTT. As protein: CASSYSTGVTEAFF. The rearrangement uses TRBV6-6 and TRBJ1-1; TRBD1 agrees at 7 bases. Trimming removed 0 bases from V and 5 bases from J; junction bases left unmatched: 3. Per the germline V gene, CDR1 is MNHNY and CDR2 is SVGAGI (reference sequence). CDR3 length: 14 amino acids.

Concerning this clonotype itself: One end of the junction fails to match germline, which may point to a read error. The CDR3 DNA is TGCGCCAGCAGCTTAGGAACTAGAGGAAAGCTTGAGCAGTTCTTC. Translating it yields CASSLGTRGKLEQFF. The rearrangement uses TRBV11-3 and TRBJ2-1, with D tentatively TRBD2 (5 bases). CDR3 length equals 15 residues. Germline loops: CDR1 SGHNT, CDR2 YENEEA.

Concerning this clonotype itself: This sequence may be a read error, since a much larger clone differs from it by one base. V is TRBV28 and J is TRBJ2-1; 7 bases are a match to TRBD2. This CDR3 is 14 amino acids long. Germline-derived CDR1 and CDR2 are MDHEN and SYDVKM. The CDR3 bases are TGTGCCAGCACACCGGGAGGCCGACCCAATGAGCAGTCCTTC. Its translation: CASTPGGRPNEQSF.